This T cell receptor (beta chain) was recorded in a study of cytomegalovirus exposure and HLA in healthy donors. This CDR3 has 14 residues. V was pared by 0 bases and J by 5 bases, with 10 bases between. Germline CDR1 reads MGHRA; CDR2 reads YSYEKL. The approximately 120-subject validation cohort, separate from the approximately 630-subject first cohort, included the donors. General study findings and limits: Reported performance of the classifier showed diagnosis of cytomegalovirus status with high specificity and sensitivity. Under in vitro conditions, three CMV-associated chains were confirmed as specific for CMV antigens.

About this clone: The antigen remains unidentified.

Repertoires were generated with immunoSEQ multiplex PCR, while TCRdb's copy carries only in-frame clones and drops some. The sample yields tens of thousands of clones, less than 90% seen once. V is TRBV4-1 and J is TRBJ2-5; D possibly corresponds to TRBD2 (6 bases). The sequenced sample was PBMCs. This clonotype was obtained from a woman between 18 and 30 years old in good health and CMV-seropositive. The CDR3 DNA reads TGCGCCAGCAGCCAAGATCCACGGGGGGAGACCCAGTACTTC. The encoded protein is CASSQDPRGETQYF.